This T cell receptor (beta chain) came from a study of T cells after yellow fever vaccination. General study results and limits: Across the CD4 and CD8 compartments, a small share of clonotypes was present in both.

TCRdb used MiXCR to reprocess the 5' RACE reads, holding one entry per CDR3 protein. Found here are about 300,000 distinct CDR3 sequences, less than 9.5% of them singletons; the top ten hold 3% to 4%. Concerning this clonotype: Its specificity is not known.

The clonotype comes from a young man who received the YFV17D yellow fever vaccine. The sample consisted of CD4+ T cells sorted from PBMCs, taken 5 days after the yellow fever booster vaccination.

The CDR3 nucleotides read TGTGCCAGCTCCCAGTCTAGCGGGGGCACAGATACGCAGTATTTT. It translates to CASSQSSGGTDTQYF. This sequence joins TRBV18 and TRBJ2-3; the match to TRBD2 covers 9 bases. Germline trimming cut 6 bases from V and 1 base from J; bases unmatched to any gene: 5. CDR1 is KGHSH and CDR2 is LQKENI in the germline V gene. This CDR3 comprises 15 residues.